This TCR beta chain was found in a study of T cells in Graves' hyperthyroidism and ophthalmopathy. Germline V lookup: CDR1 MDHEN, CDR2 SYDVKM. V lost 3 bases to trimming and J lost 5 bases, with 7 bases between them. The CDR3 consists of 13 residues. Overall study results and limits: The majority of expanded thyroid clonotypes above 0.001 also appeared in blood. Onset of ophthalmopathy came a median 6.5 months after the model predicted it.

It was RNA transcripts that yielded the amplified TCR beta CDR3 regions. The HTBI primer set served for first-round RT-PCR of the TCR CDR3. In TCRdb, the multiplex PCR reads were re-called with MiXCR into one record per CDR3 protein. The sample has hundreds of thousands of distinct CDR3 sequences; 13% are singletons. This clonotype was seen only a few times. Its antigen is as yet unknown. The clonotype originates from a woman aged 18-29 years with Graves' hyperthyroidism. The chain links TRBV28 to TRBJ2-2; D gene uncertain. The sample was blood. CDR3 residues: CASSLKGTGELFF. The CDR3, as DNA: TGTGCCAGCAGTTTGAAAGGAACCGGGGAGCTGTTTTTT.